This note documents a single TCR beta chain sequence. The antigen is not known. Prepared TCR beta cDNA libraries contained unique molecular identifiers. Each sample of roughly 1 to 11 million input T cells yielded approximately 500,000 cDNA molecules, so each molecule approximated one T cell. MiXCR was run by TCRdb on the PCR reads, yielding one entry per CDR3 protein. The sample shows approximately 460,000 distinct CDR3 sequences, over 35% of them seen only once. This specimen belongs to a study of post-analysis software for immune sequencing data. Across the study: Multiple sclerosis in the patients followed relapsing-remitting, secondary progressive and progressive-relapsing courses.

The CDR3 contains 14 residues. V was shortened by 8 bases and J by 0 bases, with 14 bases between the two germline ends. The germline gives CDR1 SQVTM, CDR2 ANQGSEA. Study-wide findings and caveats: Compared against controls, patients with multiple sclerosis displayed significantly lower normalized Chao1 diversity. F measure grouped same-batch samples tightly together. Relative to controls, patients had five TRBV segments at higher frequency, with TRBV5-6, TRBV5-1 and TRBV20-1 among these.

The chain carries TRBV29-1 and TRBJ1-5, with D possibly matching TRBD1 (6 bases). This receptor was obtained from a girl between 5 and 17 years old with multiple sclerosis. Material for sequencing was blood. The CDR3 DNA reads TGCAGCCGGGACACTGGGTATAGCAATCAGCCCCAGCATTTT. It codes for CSRDTGYSNQPQHF.